This is a list of T cell receptor beta chains from one sample in a study of blood T cell repertoires in COVID-19. Sequencing used immunoSEQ multiplex PCR; TCRdb keeps in-frame clones, though not all of them. The sample has 200,000 to 250,000 clones, around 84% seen once; the top ten hold about a sixth. The sequencing sample was made of peripheral blood. All receptors derive from a woman aged 80 or over with active or convalescent COVID-19. CDR3s include the opening cysteine and the closing phenylalanine or tryptophan. Each record gives: clone size, J gene, D gene, V gene, CDR3 DNA, CDR3 protein. A D gene is named only where the DNA matches it firmly. Expanded clones are given a class, and other clones once, few, many or no size at all.

clone_size: -
j_call: TRBJ1-3
d_call: -
v_call: TRBV11-2
cdr3_nt: TGTGCCAGCAGCTTAGCTTTCTCTGGAAACACCATATATTTT
cdr3_aa: CASSLAFSGNTIYF

clone_size: -
j_call: TRBJ2-1
d_call: -
v_call: TRBV10-3
cdr3_nt: TGTGCCACCAGAGCACTCGATGAGCAGTTCTTC
cdr3_aa: CATRALDEQFF

clone_size: -
j_call: TRBJ1-2
d_call: TRBD1
v_call: TRBV25-1
cdr3_nt: TGTGCCAGCAGAGACCCGGGACAGCATAGTGGCTACACCTTC
cdr3_aa: CASRDPGQHSGYTF

clone_size: -
j_call: TRBJ2-7
d_call: TRBD1
v_call: TRBV28
cdr3_nt: TGTGCCAGCACCACCGCCGGGACAGGAGACTACGAGCAGTACTTC
cdr3_aa: CASTTAGTGDYEQYF

clone_size: -
j_call: TRBJ2-5
d_call: -
v_call: TRBV7-3
cdr3_nt: TGTGCCAGCAGCATAAACAGTAGGGAGACCCAGTACTTC
cdr3_aa: CASSINSRETQYF

clone_size: -
j_call: TRBJ2-2
d_call: TRBD2
v_call: TRBV4-3
cdr3_nt: TGCGCCAGCAGCCAAGGGGCGGGAGTGGTCGGGGAGCTGTTTTTT
cdr3_aa: CASSQGAGVVGELFF

clone_size: -
j_call: TRBJ2-7
d_call: TRBD2
v_call: TRBV7-2
cdr3_nt: TGTGCCAGCACCTATAGCGTCAGCGGGAGCAACGAGCAGTACTTC
cdr3_aa: CASTYSVSGSNEQYF

clone_size: -
j_call: TRBJ1-2
d_call: -
v_call: TRBV29-1
cdr3_nt: TGCAGCGTGGGAGGGGGGGCAGGCTATGGCTACACCTTC
cdr3_aa: CSVGGGAGYGYTF

clone_size: -
j_call: TRBJ1-1
d_call: -
v_call: TRBV25-1
cdr3_nt: TGTGCCCATCTACTAGCCCTCCGTTTCGCGAACACTGAAGCTTTCTTT
cdr3_aa: CAHLLALRFANTEAFF

clone_size: -
j_call: TRBJ1-1
d_call: -
v_call: TRBV30
cdr3_nt: TGTGCCTGGATGCGAGAGGTGAACACTGAAGCTTTCTTT
cdr3_aa: CAWMREVNTEAFF

clone_size: -
j_call: TRBJ1-5
d_call: TRBD1
v_call: TRBV2
cdr3_nt: TGTGCCAGCAGTGAAAGGGACAGGGGGTTATATAGCAATCAGCCCCAGCATTTT
cdr3_aa: CASSERDRGLYSNQPQHF

clone_size: once
j_call: TRBJ2-7
d_call: -
v_call: TRBV29-1
cdr3_nt: TGCAGCGCCGCGGAGGGGCCCTCCTTCGAGCAGTACTTC
cdr3_aa: CSAAEGPSFEQYF

clone_size: once
j_call: TRBJ1-1
d_call: -
v_call: TRBV18
cdr3_nt: TGTGCCAGCTCACCGTCACACATGAACACTGAAGCTTTCTTT
cdr3_aa: CASSPSHMNTEAFF

clone_size: -
j_call: TRBJ2-5
d_call: -
v_call: TRBV11-3
cdr3_nt: TGTGCCAGCAGCTCCCGACTAGAGATGGAGACCCAGTACTTC
cdr3_aa: CASSSRLEMETQYF

clone_size: -
j_call: TRBJ2-3
d_call: -
v_call: TRBV18
cdr3_nt: TGTGCCAGCTCACCAAATAGAGGCAGCACAGATACGCAGTATTTT
cdr3_aa: CASSPNRGSTDTQYF

clone_size: -
j_call: TRBJ2-7
d_call: TRBD2
v_call: TRBV6-2/TRBV6-3
cdr3_nt: TGTGCCAGCAGTTCTGCGGGGGGGCCGTACGAGCAGTACTTC
cdr3_aa: CASSSAGGPYEQYF

clone_size: -
j_call: TRBJ2-5
d_call: -
v_call: TRBV6-2/TRBV6-3
cdr3_nt: TGTGCCAGCAGTTACGCAGGCGTTCAAGAGACCCAGTACTTC
cdr3_aa: CASSYAGVQETQYF

clone_size: few
j_call: TRBJ1-2
d_call: -
v_call: TRBV7-9
cdr3_nt: TGTGCCAGCAGCTTAGTTTTCGGGACACGGACCTTC
cdr3_aa: CASSLVFGTRTF

clone_size: -
j_call: TRBJ2-2
d_call: -
v_call: TRBV12-3/TRBV12-4
cdr3_nt: TGTGCCAGCAGTCTACAGGGCACCGGGGAGCTGTTTTTT
cdr3_aa: CASSLQGTGELFF

clone_size: -
j_call: TRBJ1-2
d_call: -
v_call: TRBV3-1/TRBV3-2
cdr3_nt: TGTGCCAGCAGCTACACACAGGGCTATGGCTACACCTTC
cdr3_aa: CASSYTQGYGYTF

clone_size: once
j_call: TRBJ2-3
d_call: -
v_call: TRBV5-1
cdr3_nt: TGCGCCAGCAGCGGCGGACTGCGAGATACGCAGTATTTT
cdr3_aa: CASSGGLRDTQYF

clone_size: many
j_call: TRBJ2-3
d_call: TRBD1
v_call: TRBV19
cdr3_nt: TGTGCCAGTAGTTCCGGACAGGGGGCAGTGGATACGCAGTATTTT
cdr3_aa: CASSSGQGAVDTQYF

clone_size: -
j_call: TRBJ1-1
d_call: -
v_call: TRBV19
cdr3_nt: TGTGCCAGTAGTACCAACAGGGCACCGAACACTGAAGCTTTCTTT
cdr3_aa: CASSTNRAPNTEAFF

clone_size: once
j_call: TRBJ2-2
d_call: -
v_call: TRBV5-1
cdr3_nt: TGCGCCAGCAGCTTGGGGGGGACAAGCGTCCGGGAGCTGTTTTTT
cdr3_aa: CASSLGGTSVRELFF

clone_size: -
j_call: TRBJ2-3
d_call: -
v_call: TRBV2
cdr3_nt: TGTGCCAGCAGTGAAGGGAGGGGCCCCTCCACAGATACGCAGTATTTT
cdr3_aa: CASSEGRGPSTDTQYF

clone_size: -
j_call: TRBJ2-2
d_call: TRBD1
v_call: TRBV4-2
cdr3_nt: TGTGCCAGCAGCCAAGTAGGCCAGGGGGACACCGGGGAGCTGTTTTTT
cdr3_aa: CASSQVGQGDTGELFF

clone_size: once
j_call: TRBJ1-1
d_call: -
v_call: TRBV7-2
cdr3_nt: TGTGCCAGCAGCTCAAGGAGGGGACACACTGAAGCTTTCTTT
cdr3_aa: CASSSRRGHTEAFF

clone_size: -
j_call: TRBJ1-1
d_call: TRBD1
v_call: TRBV28
cdr3_nt: TGTGCCAGCAGTCCAGGACAGGGGGCAACTTTCTTT
cdr3_aa: CASSPGQGATFF

clone_size: -
j_call: TRBJ2-7
d_call: -
v_call: TRBV7-2
cdr3_nt: TGTGCCAGCAGCGTGGACTGGTCCCCCAGGAACGAGCAGTACTTC
cdr3_aa: CASSVDWSPRNEQYF

clone_size: -
j_call: TRBJ1-2
d_call: -
v_call: TRBV5-6
cdr3_nt: TGTGCCAGCAGTACTCCAGACAGGTACCATGGCTACACCTTC
cdr3_aa: CASSTPDRYHGYTF

clone_size: -
j_call: TRBJ1-6
d_call: TRBD1
v_call: TRBV4-1
cdr3_nt: TGCGCCAGCAGCCGACGACAGGGGCCGGAATATAATTCACCCCTCCACTTT
cdr3_aa: CASSRRQGPEYNSPLHF

clone_size: -
j_call: TRBJ1-5
d_call: TRBD1
v_call: TRBV5-5
cdr3_nt: TGTGCCAGCAGCCGGGACAGGGGGAGCAATCAGCCCCAGCATTTT
cdr3_aa: CASSRDRGSNQPQHF

clone_size: -
j_call: TRBJ1-2
d_call: TRBD1
v_call: TRBV5-4
cdr3_nt: TGTGCCAGCAGCCACGGGACAGACACATATGGCTACACCTTC
cdr3_aa: CASSHGTDTYGYTF

clone_size: -
j_call: TRBJ1-4
d_call: -
v_call: TRBV5-4
cdr3_nt: TGTGCCAGCAGCTTGGCAGGGGCAGGCGAAAAACTGTTTTTT
cdr3_aa: CASSLAGAGEKLFF

clone_size: -
j_call: TRBJ1-5
d_call: TRBD1
v_call: TRBV7-3
cdr3_nt: TGTGCCAGCAGCTTAATTGGGACAGGGTTGTTATTGCCCCAGCATTTT
cdr3_aa: CASSLIGTGLLLPQHF

clone_size: -
j_call: TRBJ2-1
d_call: TRBD2
v_call: TRBV9
cdr3_nt: TGTGCCAGCAGCGAAAGGTCGGGCGGGGGGATGAATTACAATGAGCAGTTCTTC
cdr3_aa: CASSERSGGGMNYNEQFF

clone_size: once
j_call: TRBJ2-7
d_call: -
v_call: TRBV5-4
cdr3_nt: TGTGCCAGCAGCTTCTTTGCTAGCTACGAGCAGTACTTC
cdr3_aa: CASSFFASYEQYF

clone_size: -
j_call: TRBJ1-1
d_call: -
v_call: TRBV28
cdr3_nt: TGTGCCAGCAGTTTGTATACAAACACTGAAGCTTTCTTT
cdr3_aa: CASSLYTNTEAFF

clone_size: few
j_call: TRBJ2-1
d_call: TRBD1
v_call: TRBV6-5
cdr3_nt: TGTGCCAGCAGGACAGGGAGCTCCTACAATGAGCAGTTCTTC
cdr3_aa: CASRTGSSYNEQFF

clone_size: -
j_call: TRBJ2-2
d_call: TRBD2
v_call: TRBV7-3
cdr3_nt: TGTGCCAGCAGCCCGAGGCCGGGACTAGCGGGAAGAGTAACCGGGGAGCTGTTTTTT
cdr3_aa: CASSPRPGLAGRVTGELFF

clone_size: once
j_call: TRBJ1-5
d_call: -
v_call: TRBV4-2
cdr3_nt: TGTGCCAGCAGCCAAGAGGGGGGACAGCCCCAGCATTTT
cdr3_aa: CASSQEGGQPQHF

clone_size: few
j_call: TRBJ1-3
d_call: -
v_call: TRBV3-1/TRBV3-2
cdr3_nt: TGTGCCAGCAGCCAAGAACGGGTCTTAAGTGGAAACACCATATATTTT
cdr3_aa: CASSQERVLSGNTIYF

clone_size: -
j_call: TRBJ2-6
d_call: TRBD1
v_call: TRBV19
cdr3_nt: TGTGCCAGTAGTATAAATGGGGACAGCTATTCTGGGGCCAACGTCCTGACTTTC
cdr3_aa: CASSINGDSYSGANVLTF

clone_size: once
j_call: TRBJ2-1
d_call: -
v_call: TRBV7-3
cdr3_nt: TGTGCCAGCAGCCGGGAGACCTCCTACAATGAGCAGTTCTTC
cdr3_aa: CASSRETSYNEQFF

clone_size: -
j_call: TRBJ2-7
d_call: TRBD2
v_call: TRBV5-1
cdr3_nt: TGCGCCAGCAGCCAGACTAGCGGGGTCGCCTACGAGCAGTACTTC
cdr3_aa: CASSQTSGVAYEQYF

clone_size: -
j_call: TRBJ2-7
d_call: TRBD1
v_call: TRBV28
cdr3_nt: TGTGCCAGCAGTATGACAGGGGGAGGCTCCTACGAGCAGTACTTC
cdr3_aa: CASSMTGGGSYEQYF

clone_size: -
j_call: TRBJ2-7
d_call: TRBD2
v_call: TRBV28
cdr3_nt: TGTGCCAGCAGTTTGCTAGCGGGAGGACGATACGAGCAGTACTTC
cdr3_aa: CASSLLAGGRYEQYF

clone_size: -
j_call: TRBJ2-3
d_call: TRBD1
v_call: TRBV9
cdr3_nt: TGTGCCAGCAGCGTTGGGACAGGGACAGATACGCAGTATTTT
cdr3_aa: CASSVGTGTDTQYF

clone_size: -
j_call: TRBJ2-7
d_call: TRBD1
v_call: TRBV5-6
cdr3_nt: TGTGCCAGCAGCTTGGGGACAGGCTACGAGCAGTACTTC
cdr3_aa: CASSLGTGYEQYF

clone_size: -
j_call: TRBJ1-4
d_call: TRBD1
v_call: TRBV7-6
cdr3_nt: TGTGCCAGCACCCCGGGACAGGGTAATGAAAAACTGTTTTTT
cdr3_aa: CASTPGQGNEKLFF

clone_size: -
j_call: TRBJ1-1
d_call: TRBD1
v_call: TRBV9
cdr3_nt: TGTGCCAGCAGCTCCCAGGGACAGAAGAACACTGAAGCTTTCTTT
cdr3_aa: CASSSQGQKNTEAFF

clone_size: -
j_call: TRBJ2-7
d_call: TRBD1
v_call: TRBV5-5
cdr3_nt: TGTGCCAGCAGCGCGACAGGGGGCTACTCCTACGAGCAGTACTTC
cdr3_aa: CASSATGGYSYEQYF

clone_size: many
j_call: TRBJ2-1
d_call: TRBD2
v_call: TRBV7-6
cdr3_nt: TGTGCCAGCAGCCTGACTAGCGGGATCTACAATGAGCAGTTCTTC
cdr3_aa: CASSLTSGIYNEQFF

clone_size: -
j_call: TRBJ2-7
d_call: -
v_call: TRBV7-9
cdr3_nt: TGTGCCAGCAGCACCAGGGATACGTACGAGCAGTACTTC
cdr3_aa: CASSTRDTYEQYF

clone_size: -
j_call: TRBJ2-7
d_call: -
v_call: TRBV6-2/TRBV6-3
cdr3_nt: TGTGCCAGCACCCCACGGGCCAGGGGTCTCTACGAGCAGTACTTC
cdr3_aa: CASTPRARGLYEQYF

clone_size: -
j_call: TRBJ1-6
d_call: -
v_call: TRBV29-1
cdr3_nt: TGCAGCGTCAGCTTATCGGGACTTAATTCACCCCTCCACTTT
cdr3_aa: CSVSLSGLNSPLHF

clone_size: -
j_call: TRBJ2-7
d_call: TRBD1
v_call: TRBV11-1
cdr3_nt: TGTGCCAGCAGCCAACAGGGGAAGTACTACGAGCAGTACTTC
cdr3_aa: CASSQQGKYYEQYF

clone_size: -
j_call: TRBJ2-7
d_call: TRBD2
v_call: TRBV11-2
cdr3_nt: TGTGCCAGCAGAACTCTTAAGCGGGAGGTCGGCTACGAGCAGTACTTC
cdr3_aa: CASRTLKREVGYEQYF

clone_size: -
j_call: TRBJ2-3
d_call: -
v_call: TRBV21-1
cdr3_nt: TGTGCCAGCAGCAAAGCTTGGGGCTTTAGCGGGAGAGGCGATACGCAGTATTTT
cdr3_aa: CASSKAWGFSGRGDTQYF

clone_size: -
j_call: TRBJ2-2
d_call: -
v_call: TRBV4-1
cdr3_nt: TGCGCCAGCAGCCAAGAGATCGCGCGAAACACCGGGGAGCTGTTTTTT
cdr3_aa: CASSQEIARNTGELFF